This T cell receptor (beta chain) derives from a study of cytomegalovirus exposure and HLA in healthy donors. Primers included in the PCR were 60 Vbeta and 13 Jbeta primers. Assay: immunoSEQ multiplex PCR; the TCRdb copy retains only in-frame clones and omits some. The profile shows over 150,000 clones, approximately 80% of them singletons. Germline V CDR1 and CDR2: MNHEY, SMNVEV (reference sequence). V was pared by 3 bases and J by 4 bases, with 10 bases between. The CDR3 has 13 residues. Notes on this clone: Its antigen is undetermined.

Study conclusions and caveats: A later analysis showed HLA-associated TCR beta chains outstripping equally common others in clonal expansion. It was reported that TCR beta sequences correctly inferred the HLA-A and HLA-B alleles for most subjects. Roughly even sequencing depth across donors was the assumption behind the presence/absence analyses.

Sequenced material: PBMCs. The chain uses TRBV27 and TRBJ2-7, with D perhaps TRBD2 (6 bases). The receptor's source is a male donor in good health and CMV-seropositive. The DNA for the CDR3 is TGTGCCAGCAGTTTTGCGGGGAAGTACGAGCAGTACTTC. It specifies CASSFAGKYEQYF.